The 23 T cell receptor beta chains listed next were all sequenced from one sample in a study of T cell responses to AZD1222 COVID-19 vaccine. Method: immunoSEQ multiplex PCR; TCRdb's copy keeps in-frame clones and lacks some. The sample has some 47,000 clones; 80% to 90% are singletons. Specimen: peripheral blood, collected 28 days after the second AZD1222 dose. These receptors were collected from an adult who received the AZD1222 COVID-19 vaccine.

This chain links TRBV6-5 with TRBJ1-5; D perhaps matches TRBD1 (5 bases). Germline V lookup: CDR1 MNHEY, CDR2 SVGAGI. Trimming removed 7 bases at V and 6 bases at J, with 16 bases between. The CDR3 length is 14 residues. CDR3 amino acids: CASTGTHRGQPQHF. The DNA for the CDR3 is TGTGCCAGCACCGGGACGCATAGGGGTCAGCCCCAGCATTTT.

This CDR3 is CASSPRDLNTGELFF. DNA for the CDR3: TGCGCCAGCAGCCCCCGGGACTTAAACACCGGGGAGCTGTTTTTT. The chain links TRBV5-1 to TRBJ2-2; possible D gene TRBD2, 6 bases. Trimming pared 4 bases from V and 2 bases from J, leaving 12 bases between. Germline V gives CDR1 SGHRS, CDR2 YFSETQ. The CDR3 is 15 amino acids.

Notes on this clone: Within the sample, other DNA sequences also encode this same CDR3. The chain combines TRBV28 with TRBJ1-5, with a weak D call TRBD1 (5 bases). Germline assignment: CDR1 MDHEN and CDR2 SYDVKM. V shed 5 bases and J shed 0 bases, with 14 bases lying between them. The CDR3 extends over 16 amino acids. Here the CDR3 reads CASSPGGRDSNQPQHF. The CDR3 bases are TGTGCCAGCAGTCCGGGGGGGAGGGATAGCAATCAGCCCCAGCATTTT.

V and J are TRBV5-4 and TRBJ2-4; TRBD2 aligns across 9 bases. Germline trimming cut 3 bases from V and 0 bases from J; bases unmatched to any gene: 13. Germline V gene lookup returns CDR1 SGHNT and CDR2 YYREEE (reference sequence). This CDR3 comprises 19 residues. The chain's CDR3 is CASSSRGVAGDAAKNIQYF. CDR3 nucleotides: TGTGCCAGCAGCTCCCGGGGAGTAGCGGGAGATGCAGCCAAAAACATTCAGTACTTC.

The chain recombines TRBV28 with TRBJ1-1; D not certain. Between the trimmed V and J ends, which lost 3 bases and 3 bases, there was a span of 14 bases. The CDR3 contains 15 residues. In germline, CDR1 is MDHEN, CDR2 SYDVKM. The CDR3 DNA reads as TGTGCCAGCAGTTTCTCGGGAGTAGAGCACACTGAAGCTTTCTTT. It codes for CASSFSGVEHTEAFF.

The chain employs TRBV29-1 and TRBJ2-7; 14 positions agree with TRBD2. This CDR3 has 14 amino acids. J gave up 4 bases and V 6 bases, and 5 bases lay outside the gene matches. Per germline, CDR1 SQVTM and CDR2 ANQGSEA. The CDR3 spells CSVGGTSGRYEQYF. Written as DNA, the CDR3 is TGCAGCGTGGGGGGGACTAGCGGGAGATACGAGCAGTACTTC.

The V gene is TRBV6-1, the J gene TRBJ2-1, with 12 positions matching TRBD2. Per the germline V gene, CDR1 is MNHNS and CDR2 is SASEGT. The CDR3 is 16 amino acids. Unmatched junction bases numbered 3, after V lost 4 bases and J lost 2 bases. The CDR3 reads CASSASSGRAYNEQFF. The CDR3 DNA is TGTGCCAGCAGTGCCTCTAGCGGGAGGGCCTACAATGAGCAGTTCTTC.

The rearrangement joins TRBV11-3 to TRBJ2-1; D is perhaps TRBD1 or TRBD2 (5 bases each). The length of the CDR3 is 17 residues. Trimming removed 4 bases from V and 0 bases from J, with 16 bases in between. Per the germline V gene, CDR1 is SGHNT and CDR2 is YENEEA. CDR3 sequence: CASSSTGTTSSYNEQFF. The CDR3 DNA sequence: TGTGCCAGCAGCTCGACCGGGACGACGAGCTCCTACAATGAGCAGTTCTTC. The whole variable domain, filled in from reference TRBV11-3 and TRBJ2-1, reads EAGVVQSPRYKIIEKKQPVAFWCNPISGHNTLYWYLQNLGQGPELLIRYENEEAVDDSQLPKDRFSAERLKGVDSTLKIQPAELGDSAVYLCASSSTGTTSSYNEQFFGPGTRLTVL.

The V gene is TRBV28, the J gene TRBJ2-3; 9 bases agree with TRBD2. Losses at the gene ends were 8 bases for V and 4 bases for J; bases not matched to a gene: 13. Germline loops: CDR1 MDHEN, CDR2 SYDVKM. The CDR3 has 16 amino acids. CDR3 DNA sequence: TGTGCCAGCTTAACCGTAGCGGGAGCTCGCTCAGATACGCAGTATTTT. It yields the protein CASLTVAGARSDTQYF.

The count of this clone is one. This rearrangement joins TRBV7-3 to TRBJ2-1, with TRBD2 matching 8 bases. CDR1 SGHTA and CDR2 FQGTGA come from the germline V gene. V lost 5 bases to trimming and J lost 0 bases; unmatched junction nucleotides: 6. CDR3 length equals 16 residues. CDR3 bases: TGTGCCAGCAGCCCCTTGAGCGGGAGCTCCTACAATGAGCAGTTCTTC. This translates into CASSPLSGSSYNEQFF.

The chain joins TRBV7-9 to TRBJ2-3; D gene unclear. Germline loops: CDR1 SEHNR, CDR2 FQNEAQ (reference sequence). Trimming took off 4 bases at V and 2 bases at J, with 1 base between the two ends. The CDR3 is made up of 11 amino acids. The DNA of the CDR3 is TGTGCCAGCAGCTCCACAGATACGCAGTATTTT. This encodes CASSSTDTQYF.

V usage is TRBV29-1 and J usage is TRBJ2-3; 7 bases are a match to TRBD2. This CDR3 is built from 14 residues. The germline CDR1 and CDR2 sequences are SQVTM and ANQGSEA. Trimming cost V 3 bases and J 1 base; bases outside gene matches: 4. CDR3 sequence reads: CSVEGTTGTDTQYF. The DNA for the CDR3 is TGCAGCGTTGAGGGGACTACAGGCACAGATACGCAGTATTTT.

This chain uses TRBV12-3 or TRBV12-4 with TRBJ1-2, with 7 bases fitting TRBD1. V lost 5 bases and J lost 4; bases outside the gene matches: 4. The CDR3 has 13 residues. The CDR3 nucleotides read TGTGCCAGCAGTCTCCGGGACAGCTATGGCTACACCTTC. The encoded protein is CASSLRDSYGYTF.

The count of this clone is one. The chain recombines TRBV30 with TRBJ1-1; D is ambiguous. There are 11 residues in the CDR3. Trimming stripped 7 bases from V and 0 bases from J, with 6 bases between. Germline V gene data show CDR1 as GTSNPN and CDR2 as SVGIG (reference sequence). CDR3 in DNA: TGTGCCTTTTCGATGAACACTGAAGCTTTCTTT. This encodes CAFSMNTEAFF. The full variable domain, in which reference TRBV30 and TRBJ1-1 provide the parts outside the CDR3, is SQTIHQWPATLVQPVGSPLSLECTVEGTSNPNLYWYRQAAGRGLQLLFYSVGIGQISSEVPQNLSASRPQDRQFILSSKKLLLSDSGFYLCAFSMNTEAFFGQGTRLTVV.

V usage is TRBV30 and J usage is TRBJ1-2, with D hard to call. This CDR3 comprises 12 residues. Between the trimmed V and J ends, which lost 0 bases and 8 bases, there was a span of 10 bases. CDR1 GTSNPN and CDR2 SVGIG come from the germline V gene (reference sequence). The CDR3 region is CAWSVFPKGYTF. The CDR3 DNA reads TGTGCCTGGAGTGTCTTCCCGAAGGGCTACACCTTC.

The rearrangement links TRBV3-1 (or the pseudogene TRBV3-2) to TRBJ1-6; TRBD1 matches at 8 bases. With 1 base clipped from V and 10 bases from J, the junction kept 6 bases outside the gene matches. The CDR3 loop spans 15 amino acids. Germline V gives CDR1 LGHDT, CDR2 YNNKEL (reference sequence). This chain's CDR3 is CASSQATGAKSPLHF. The CDR3 bases are TGTGCCAGCAGCCAAGCGACAGGGGCGAAATCACCCCTCCACTTT.

This clone was observed a handful of times. The chain carries TRBV28 and TRBJ1-4, with D perhaps matching TRBD1 (6 bases). Germline V CDR1 and CDR2: MDHEN, SYDVKM. V lost 6 bases to trimming and J lost 3 bases, with 14 bases between them. This CDR3 has 15 amino acids. The CDR3 protein is CASSRQVGANEKLFF. CDR3 sequence (DNA): TGTGCCAGCAGCAGACAGGTGGGAGCTAATGAAAAACTGTTTTTT.

This sequence joins TRBV19 and TRBJ2-1, with 11 bases matching TRBD2. CDR3 size: 17 residues. Looked up from germline, CDR1 is LNHDA and CDR2 is SQIVND (reference sequence). V shed 6 bases, J shed 1 base, and the junction held 8 bases outside the gene matches. CDR3 in amino acids: CASSQRLAGRSYNEQFF. The CDR3 bases are TGTGCCAGTAGCCAAAGACTAGCGGGAAGGTCCTACAATGAGCAGTTCTTC.

The genes are TRBV11-2 and TRBJ2-1; D is unclear. V lost 1 base and J lost 0, with 7 bases in between. Germline CDR1 SGHAT, CDR2 FQNNGV. This CDR3 has 15 residues. This CDR3 is CASSLVGSSYNEQFF. The CDR3 nucleotides are TGTGCCAGCAGCTTAGTGGGAAGCTCCTACAATGAGCAGTTCTTC.

The CDR3 protein is CAWAGQGLRAEAFF. The CDR3 DNA reads TGTGCCTGGGCCGGGCAGGGGCTGAGGGCTGAAGCTTTCTTT. J is TRBJ1-1 and V is TRBV30; maybe TRBD1 (6 bases). This CDR3 spans 14 amino acids. The V gene lost 5 bases and the J gene lost 6 bases, with 19 bases spanning the gap. Germline CDR1 is GTSNPN and CDR2 is SVGIG (reference sequence).

V and J are TRBV28 and TRBJ1-4; 11 positions match TRBD1. Germline CDR1 is MDHEN and CDR2 is SYDVKM. J gave up 9 bases and V 9 bases, and 12 bases lay outside the gene matches. The length of the CDR3 is 15 residues. This CDR3 reads CASRDRGSRAQKLFF. For the CDR3, the DNA is TGTGCCAGTCGGGACAGGGGGTCGAGGGCCCAAAAACTGTTTTTT. Full variable domain (remainder filled in from reference TRBV28 and TRBJ1-4): DVKVTQSSRYLVKRTGEKVFLECVQDMDHENMFWYRQDPGLGLRLIYFSYDVKMKEKGDIPEGYSVSREKKERFSLILESASTNQTSMYLCASRDRGSRAQKLFFGSGTQLSVL.

The rearrangement links TRBV28 to TRBJ1-2, with D possibly being TRBD1 (6 bases). The CDR3 extends over 14 amino acids. The V end was cut by 6 bases, the J end by 7 bases, with 18 bases between. Germline-derived CDR1 and CDR2 are MDHEN and SYDVKM. CDR3 sequence: CASSLTTGRGGYTF. CDR3 coding DNA: TGTGCCAGCAGCCTCACGACAGGCCGGGGTGGCTACACCTTC.

J is TRBJ1-2 and V is TRBV29-1; 7 nucleotides agree with TRBD1. Looked up from germline, CDR1 is SQVTM and CDR2 is ANQGSEA. The V gene end was trimmed by 5 bases and the J gene end by 6 bases; junction bases not matched to a gene: 12. CDR3 length: 14 residues. CDR3 bases: TGCAGCGTTTATGTAGGGGGCGTGGGTAATGGCTACACCTTC. This gives the protein CSVYVGGVGNGYTF.